This T cell receptor beta chain was recovered during a study of molecular identifiers for immune sequencing clone quantification. Study in general: Four portions were sequenced after RNA from approximately 22,000 or 94,000 naive CD8 cells was split five ways in replicates.

The CDR3 runs to 14 residues. CDR1 MGHRA and CDR2 YSYEKL come from the germline V gene. Trimming left V 0 bases short and J 2 bases short, with 7 bases between. As previously described, bulk TCR libraries were made using listed TCR primers. TCRdb reprocessed the PCR reads via MiXCR and lists one record per CDR3 protein. This table has more than 550,000 distinct CDR3 sequences, around 25% appearing once. The study, taken as a whole, reports: Effector cells had over 98% of their molecules in clones above 20 RNA copies, while naive cells had under 1%.

When naive CD8 T cells were sorted, they were gated as CD8+CD4-CCR7+CD45RA+. This clonotype showed up just a few times. Its target is not known. What was sequenced was naive CD8+ T cells from blood, with Jurkat cell RNA spiked in. Subset defined: FACS-sorted CD8+CD4-CCR7+CD45RA+ naive T cells. V and J are TRBV4-1 and TRBJ2-5; no clear D. The sequence came from a human donor in good health. Some libraries in this study had Jurkat cell RNA spiked in. The DNA for the CDR3 is TGCGCCAGCAGCCAAGATAACGGGCAAGAGACCCAGTACTTC. Translation: CASSQDNGQETQYF.